Listed here are 2 T cell receptor beta chains from one sample, sequenced in a study of T cell repertoires in cytomegalovirus infection. MiXCR was run by TCRdb on the reads, yielding one entry per CDR3 protein. The table shows 100,000 or so distinct CDR3 sequences, with 16% occurring only once. Sample: PBMCs. The receptors shown here come from a human donor in good health (CMV status not recorded). Some clones in this sample may be carry-over from other donors' samples.

The chain carries TRBV19 and TRBJ2-7, with 10 bases that match TRBD1. CDR3 size: 14 residues. V was clipped by 6 bases and J by 2 bases; unmatched bases: 4. The germline CDR1 and CDR2 sequences are LNHDA and SQIVND (reference sequence). The CDR3 nucleotides are TGTGCCAGTAGACCGGGACAGGGGACCTACGAGCAGTACTTC. It is translated as CASRPGQGTYEQYF.

This clonotype was picked up many times. The V gene is TRBV19, the J gene TRBJ1-2, with TRBD1 matching 12 bases. Germline-derived CDR1 and CDR2 are LNHDA and SQIVND (reference sequence). The ends lost 9 bases at V and 2 bases at J; junction bases unmatched: 7. The CDR3 has 15 amino acids. As DNA, the CDR3 is TGTGCCAGCCGGGACAGGGGGCAGTCCAACTATGGCTACACCTTC. This encodes CASRDRGQSNYGYTF.